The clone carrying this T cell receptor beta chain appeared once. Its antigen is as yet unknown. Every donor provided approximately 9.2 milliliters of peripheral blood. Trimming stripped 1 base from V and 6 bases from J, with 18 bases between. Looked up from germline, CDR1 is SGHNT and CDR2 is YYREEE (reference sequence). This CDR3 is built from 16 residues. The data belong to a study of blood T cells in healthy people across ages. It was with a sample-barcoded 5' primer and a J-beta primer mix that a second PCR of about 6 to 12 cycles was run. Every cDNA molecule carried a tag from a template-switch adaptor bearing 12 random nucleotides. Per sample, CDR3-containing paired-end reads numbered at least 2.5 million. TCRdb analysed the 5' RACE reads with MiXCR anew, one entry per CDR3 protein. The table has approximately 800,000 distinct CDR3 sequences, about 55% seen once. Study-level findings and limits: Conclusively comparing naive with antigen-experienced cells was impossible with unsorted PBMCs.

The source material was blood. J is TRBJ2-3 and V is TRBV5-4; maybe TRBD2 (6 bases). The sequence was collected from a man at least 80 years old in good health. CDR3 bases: TGTGCCAGCAGCTTGAAGGAGGGTACAGGTTCGGATACGCAGTATTTT. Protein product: CASSLKEGTGSDTQYF.